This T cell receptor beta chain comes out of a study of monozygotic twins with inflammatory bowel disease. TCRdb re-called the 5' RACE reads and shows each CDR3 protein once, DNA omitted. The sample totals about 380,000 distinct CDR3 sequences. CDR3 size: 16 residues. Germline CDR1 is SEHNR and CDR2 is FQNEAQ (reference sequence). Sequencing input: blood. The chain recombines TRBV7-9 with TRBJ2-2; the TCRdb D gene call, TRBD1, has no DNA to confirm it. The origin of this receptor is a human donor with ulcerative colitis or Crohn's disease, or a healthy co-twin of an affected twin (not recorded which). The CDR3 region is CASAYDRGYSTGELFF.